The 9 T cell receptor beta chains listed next were all sequenced from one sample in a study of blood T cell repertoires in COVID-19. The method was immunoSEQ multiplex PCR; TCRdb's version includes in-frame clones alone and lacks a portion of them. This sample yields approximately 100,000 clones, of which over 80% are seen a single time; about 18% belongs to the top ten. The sequenced sample consisted of peripheral blood. These receptors came from a man aged 45 to 65 with acute or convalescent COVID-19.

This clone has only one observation. The chain recombines TRBV5-6 with TRBJ1-3; 9 bases line up with TRBD1. Looked up from germline, CDR1 is SGHDT and CDR2 is YYEEEE. Trimming removed 5 bases from V and 1 base from J; junction bases left unmatched: 10. CDR3 length: 17 amino acids. The CDR3 is CASSWGTGRYSGNTIYF. The CDR3 DNA follows: TGTGCCAGCAGTTGGGGGACAGGGAGGTATTCTGGAAACACCATATATTTT.

The V gene is TRBV5-6, the J gene TRBJ2-3, with TRBD1 as a possible D gene (6 bases). This CDR3 has 15 amino acids. The V and J ends lost 4 bases and 1 base respectively, with 13 bases between them. Germline V gene lookup returns CDR1 SGHDT and CDR2 YYEEEE. The CDR3 is CASSITGSGTDTQYF. Here the CDR3 DNA reads TGTGCCAGCAGCATAACAGGGTCCGGCACAGATACGCAGTATTTT.

This clone occurred once. This chain links TRBV27 with TRBJ1-1; maybe TRBD1 (5 bases). The V gene lost 5 bases and the J gene lost 3 bases, with 10 bases spanning the gap. CDR1 is MNHEY, CDR2 SMNVEV, per germline (reference sequence). The CDR3 spans 13 residues. Here the CDR3 reads CASSIRAHTEAFF. CDR3 nucleotide sequence: TGTGCCAGCAGTATCAGGGCGCACACTGAAGCTTTCTTT.

This chain joins TRBV5-1 and TRBJ1-1, with 10 bases matching TRBD1. V gave up 2 bases and J gave up 4 bases; unmatched junction bases: 5. This CDR3 is built from 15 residues. CDR1 is SGHRS and CDR2 is YFSETQ in the germline V gene. The CDR3 DNA reads as TGCGCCAGCAGCTTCCTAGACAGGGGGCGCACTGAAGCTTTCTTT. Translating it yields CASSFLDRGRTEAFF. The full variable domain, its missing parts supplied by reference TRBV5-1 and TRBJ1-1, is KAGVTQTPRYLIKTRGQQVTLSCSPISGHRSVSWYQQTPGQGLQFLFEYFSETQRNKGNFPGRFSGRQFSNSRSEMNVSTLELGDSALYLCASSFLDRGRTEAFFGQGTRLTVV.

This clone was counted once. The chain combines TRBV5-1 with TRBJ2-1; TRBD1 might be the D (6 bases). Between the trimmed V and J ends, which lost 4 bases and 4 bases, there was a span of 12 bases. Germline V gene lookup returns CDR1 SGHRS and CDR2 YFSETQ. The CDR3 sequence is 14 residues long. The CDR3 sequence is CASSRSQGYNEQFF. CDR3 in DNA: TGCGCCAGCAGCCGGTCGCAGGGGTACAATGAGCAGTTCTTC. Full variable domain (remainder filled in from reference TRBV5-1 and TRBJ2-1): KAGVTQTPRYLIKTRGQQVTLSCSPISGHRSVSWYQQTPGQGLQFLFEYFSETQRNKGNFPGRFSGRQFSNSRSEMNVSTLELGDSALYLCASSRSQGYNEQFFGPGTRLTVL.

This rearrangement joins TRBV29-1 to TRBJ2-1, with TRBD2 identical over 13 bases. The V segment lost 4 bases and the J segment 7 bases; nucleotides outside the gene matches: 4. CDR3 length: 14 residues. The germline V gene encodes CDR1 SQVTM and CDR2 ANQGSEA. DNA of the CDR3: TGCAGCGTTGCCCGACTAGCGGGGGGTAATGAGCAGTTCTTC. Protein: CSVARLAGGNEQFF.

J is TRBJ1-5 and V is TRBV2; D is possibly TRBD1 (6 bases). V shed 6 bases and J shed 4 bases, with 7 bases lying between them. The CDR3 totals 12 residues. Germline-derived CDR1 and CDR2 are SNHLY and FYNNEI. As DNA, the CDR3 is TGTGCCAGCAGACAGGGAAATCAGCCCCAGCATTTT. Residues: CASRQGNQPQHF.

This rearrangement joins TRBV7-2 to TRBJ2-6; TRBD1 matches at 8 bases. V gave up 2 bases and J gave up 3 bases; unmatched junction bases: 6. This CDR3 is 17 amino acids long. Germline-derived CDR1 and CDR2 are SGHTA and FQGNSA. The CDR3 sequence: CASSLNSGGFGANVLTF. The CDR3 DNA reads TGTGCCAGCAGCTTAAATTCAGGGGGCTTTGGGGCCAACGTCCTGACTTTC.

The chain couples TRBV19 to TRBJ1-5, with 8 bases matching TRBD1. The trim removed 1 base at V and 5 bases at J, leaving 1 base unmatched. The CDR3 length is 14 residues. CDR1 and CDR2 from the germline V gene are LNHDA and SQIVND (reference sequence). The CDR3: CASSIVTGDQPQHF. CDR3 DNA sequence: TGTGCCAGTAGTATAGTGACAGGGGATCAGCCCCAGCATTTT.